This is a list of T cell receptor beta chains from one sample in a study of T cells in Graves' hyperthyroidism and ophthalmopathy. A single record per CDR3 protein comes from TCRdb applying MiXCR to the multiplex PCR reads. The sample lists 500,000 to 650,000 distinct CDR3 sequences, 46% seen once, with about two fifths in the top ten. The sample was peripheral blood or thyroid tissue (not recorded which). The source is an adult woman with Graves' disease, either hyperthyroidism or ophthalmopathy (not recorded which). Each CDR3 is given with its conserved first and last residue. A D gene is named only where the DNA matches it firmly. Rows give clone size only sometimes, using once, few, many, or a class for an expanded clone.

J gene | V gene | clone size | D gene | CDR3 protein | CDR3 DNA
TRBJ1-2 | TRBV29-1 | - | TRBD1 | CSAEGQGNGYGYTF | TGCAGCGCCGAGGGACAGGGAAACGGCTATGGCTACACCTTC
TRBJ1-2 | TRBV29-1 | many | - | CSVEWPTEGYTF | TGCAGCGTTGAATGGCCCACGGAAGGCTACACCTTC
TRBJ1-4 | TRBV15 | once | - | CATSRDTGVVEKLFF | TGTGCCACCAGCAGAGATACCGGAGTGGTTGAAAAACTGTTTTTT
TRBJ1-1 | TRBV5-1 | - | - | CASSLGRGMNTEAFF | TGCGCCAGCAGCTTGGGCAGGGGTATGAACACTGAAGCTTTCTTT
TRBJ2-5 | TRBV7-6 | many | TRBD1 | CASSPDRARETQYF | TGTGCCAGCAGCCCGGACAGGGCTCGGGAGACCCAGTACTTC
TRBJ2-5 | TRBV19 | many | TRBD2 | CASRPGLARQETQYF | TGTGCCAGTAGACCGGGACTAGCGAGACAAGAGACCCAGTACTTC
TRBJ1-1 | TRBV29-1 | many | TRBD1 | CSVGGTGLLAFF | TGCAGCGTTGGGGGGACAGGGCTTTTAGCTTTCTTT
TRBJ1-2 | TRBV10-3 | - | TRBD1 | CAISESLTGNYGYTF | TGTGCCATCAGTGAGTCGTTGACAGGGAACTATGGCTACACCTTC
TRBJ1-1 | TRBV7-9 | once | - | CASSPKGRPNTEAFF | TGTGCCAGCAGCCCTAAGGGGCGGCCAAACACTGAAGCTTTCTTT
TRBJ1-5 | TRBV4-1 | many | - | CASSPLWGGGVLRANQPQHF | TGCGCCAGCAGCCCCCTTTGGGGGGGAGGTGTTCTTAGAGCCAATCAGCCCCAGCATTTT
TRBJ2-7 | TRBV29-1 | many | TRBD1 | CSVAGTGAYEQYF | TGCAGCGTTGCCGGGACAGGGGCCTACGAGCAGTACTTC
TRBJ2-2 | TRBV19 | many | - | CASKRVGGTGELFF | TGTGCCAGCAAAAGAGTGGGGGGCACCGGGGAGCTGTTTTTT
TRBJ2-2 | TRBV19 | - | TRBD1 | CASTIQGATGELFF | TGTGCCAGTACAATACAGGGGGCCACCGGGGAGCTGTTTTTT
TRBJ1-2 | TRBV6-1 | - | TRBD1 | CAISPWEDRGNYGYTF | TGTGCCATCAGTCCCTGGGAGGACAGGGGAAACTATGGCTACACCTTC
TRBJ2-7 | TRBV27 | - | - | CASSLSGPWGYEQYF | TGTGCCAGCAGTTTATCCGGGCCATGGGGCTACGAGCAGTACTTC
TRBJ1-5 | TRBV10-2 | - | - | CASSSNRALGQPQHF | TGCGCCAGCAGTTCGAACCGGGCCTTGGGACAGCCCCAGCATTTT
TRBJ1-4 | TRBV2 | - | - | CASTGRVSTNEKLFF | TGTGCCAGCACGGGGAGGGTTTCAACTAATGAAAAACTGTTTTTT
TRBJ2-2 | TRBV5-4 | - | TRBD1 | CASEDRGGSTGELFF | TGTGCCAGCGAGGACAGGGGTGGTAGCACCGGGGAGCTGTTTTTT
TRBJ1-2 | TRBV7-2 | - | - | CASSTYLTGDYGYTF | TGTGCCAGCAGCACGTATCTTACGGGGGACTATGGCTACACCTTC
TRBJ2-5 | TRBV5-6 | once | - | CASSPIGGQEAQYF | TGTGCCAGCAGCCCCATTGGGGGTCAAGAGGCCCAGTACTTC
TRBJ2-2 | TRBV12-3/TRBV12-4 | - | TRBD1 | CALRGTGNTGELFF | TGTGCCCTAAGAGGGACAGGGAACACCGGGGAGCTGTTTTTT
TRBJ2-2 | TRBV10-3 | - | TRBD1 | CAMGTGPTGELFF | TGTGCCATGGGGACAGGGCCCACCGGGGAGCTGTTTTTT